A selection of T cell receptor beta chains follows, all from one sample in a study of T cells in Graves' hyperthyroidism and ophthalmopathy. TCRdb recomputed calls from the multiplex PCR reads with MiXCR, one row per CDR3 protein. The profile shows roughly 520,000 distinct CDR3 sequences, around 22% of them singletons. The sample comprised blood. The receptors were sampled from a woman aged 30 to 39 with Graves' ophthalmopathy. CDR3s include the opening cysteine and the closing phenylalanine or tryptophan. The D gene is left open where the match is weak. The size of a clone is reported for some rows only, either as once, few or many, or as a class for expanded clones.

J	size	V	D	DNA	CDR3
TRBJ2-5	.	TRBV30	.	TGTGCCTGGAGTGTACTCCCGGCTCGGACAGAACAAGAGACCCAGTACTTC	CAWSVLPARTEQETQYF
TRBJ1-6	many	TRBV25-1	.	TGTGCCAGCAGTGGGCCGAGGGCCTATAATTCACCCCTCCACTTT	CASSGPRAYNSPLHF
TRBJ1-1	many	TRBV29-1	TRBD1	TGCAGCGTTGAGTCAGGGGGGGGGAACACTGAAGCTTTCTTT	CSVESGGGNTEAFF
TRBJ2-6	.	TRBV11-2	.	TGTGCCAGCAGCCGCACTGGAGGGACTGGGGCCAACGTCCTGACTTTC	CASSRTGGTGANVLTF
TRBJ1-2	many	TRBV3-1	TRBD1	TGTGCCAGCAGCCCCCTGGACAGGTCCCCGGTTGGCTACACCTTC	CASSPLDRSPVGYTF
TRBJ1-5	many	TRBV28	TRBD1	TGTGCCAGTTTACAGGGGGGTAGCAATCAGCCCCAGCATTTT	CASLQGGSNQPQHF
TRBJ1-2	many	TRBV12-3/TRBV12-4	.	TGTGCCAGCAGTACAAGCCGGGACCTCTATGGCTACACCTTC	CASSTSRDLYGYTF
TRBJ1-1	many	TRBV18	.	TGTGCCAGCTCACCACGGTCAGGAATGAACACTGAAGCTTTCTTT	CASSPRSGMNTEAFF
TRBJ2-7	many	TRBV7-9	TRBD1	TGTGCCAGCAGCTTTGGACAGGGGGACTACGAGCAGTACTTC	CASSFGQGDYEQYF
TRBJ1-6	many	TRBV6-5	.	TGTGCCAGCAGTTCTACAGGCCTGGGGTCCTATAATTCACCCCTCCACTTT	CASSSTGLGSYNSPLHF
TRBJ1-1	many	TRBV18	.	TGTGCCAGCTCACCACCGGTGGACACTGAAGCTTTCTTT	CASSPPVDTEAFF
TRBJ2-5	.	TRBV18	.	TGTGCCAGCTCACCAAACAGGGAAGGAGAGACCCAGTACTTC	CASSPNREGETQYF
TRBJ2-7	once	TRBV9	TRBD2	TGTGCCAGCAGCGTAGGGATAGCGGGGCCCCATTCCTACGAGCAGTACTTC	CASSVGIAGPHSYEQYF
TRBJ1-2	.	TRBV10-3	TRBD1	TGTGCCATCAGAGGGGGACAGGCGGAAGGCTACACCTTC	CAIRGGQAEGYTF
TRBJ1-6	many	TRBV7-2	TRBD1	TGTGCCAGCAGCCCGGGCGGGACAGGGGGAACGAATTCACCCCTCCACTTT	CASSPGGTGGTNSPLHF
TRBJ2-3	.	TRBV6-1	.	TGTGCCAGCAGTGAACCGGCACAGTGGACAGATACGCAGTATTTT	CASSEPAQWTDTQYF
TRBJ2-5	.	TRBV7-9	.	TGTGCCAGCAGCTTGATGGACAGCCGGGAGACCCAGTACTTC	CASSLMDSRETQYF
TRBJ2-2	many	TRBV2	TRBD2	TGTGCCAGCAACCTACTAGCGGGGGGGACCGGGGAGCTGTTTTTT	CASNLLAGGTGELFF
TRBJ1-2	many	TRBV4-1	TRBD1	TGCGCCAGCCGGGGGGGTAGACAGGGATTTTATGGCTACACCTTC	CASRGGRQGFYGYTF
TRBJ1-5	many	TRBV6-1	.	TGTGCCAGCAGTGAATGGGATAGGGGTATCGGCAATCAGCCCCAGCATTTT	CASSEWDRGIGNQPQHF
TRBJ1-5	.	TRBV3-1	.	TGTGCCAGCAGCCTGTCTTCAAGCAATCAGCCCCAGCATTTT	CASSLSSSNQPQHF
TRBJ1-6	.	TRBV28	.	TGTGCCAGCAATCCGGGACCGTACAATTCACCCCTCCACTTT	CASNPGPYNSPLHF
TRBJ1-5	.	TRBV27	TRBD1	TGTGCCAGCTCCCACAGGGGTAACAATCAGCCCCAGCATTTT	CASSHRGNNQPQHF
TRBJ1-1	few	TRBV30	.	TGTGCCTGGAGGGGGAGGGGTGAAGCTTTCTTT	CAWRGRGEAFF
TRBJ2-7	.	TRBV19	TRBD1	TGTGCCAGTAGTGCCCGGACAGGGCTCCTTTACGAGCAGTACTTC	CASSARTGLLYEQYF
TRBJ2-5	.	TRBV3-1	TRBD2	TGTGCCAGCAGCCAAGGACATCGCGGGGGGGGGCAAGAGACCCAGTACTTC	CASSQGHRGGGQETQYF
TRBJ1-1	many	TRBV10-3	.	TGTGCCATCAGTGATTGGGACGGGGACACTGAAGCTTTCTTT	CAISDWDGDTEAFF
TRBJ2-2	few	TRBV4-1	.	TGCGCCAGCAGCCAATGGGCTAGCACCGGGGAGCTGTTTTTT	CASSQWASTGELFF
TRBJ2-7	many	TRBV28	.	TGTGCCAGCTCGACAGGCAGCTCCTACGAGCAGTACTTC	CASSTGSSYEQYF
TRBJ2-7	.	TRBV7-2	.	TGTGCCAGCAGCTTAATTGTGGGGGAGCAGTACTTC	CASSLIVGEQYF
TRBJ1-5	many	TRBV6-2/TRBV6-3	TRBD1	TGTGCCAGCAGACTAACAGGGGTGGGGAATCAGCCCCAGCATTTT	CASRLTGVGNQPQHF
TRBJ1-2	many	TRBV5-1	.	TGCGCCAGCAGCCGGAATGGGTTCTATGGCTACACCTTC	CASSRNGFYGYTF
TRBJ2-5	.	TRBV20-1	.	TGCAGTGCTAGAGAACGATACAGGGAAGAGACCCAGTACTTC	CSARERYREETQYF
TRBJ1-5	.	TRBV6-2/TRBV6-3	.	TGTGCCAGCAGTTACGGGCAGGGTGGATTCCAGCCCCAGCATTTT	CASSYGQGGFQPQHF
TRBJ1-1	.	TRBV12-3/TRBV12-4	TRBD1	TGTGCCAGCAGTTCCCCAGGACAGGGGTTCACTGAAGCTTTCTTT	CASSSPGQGFTEAFF
TRBJ1-2	many	TRBV29-1	TRBD1	TGCAGCGAGGGGACAGCTAGCCATGGCTACACCTTC	CSEGTASHGYTF
TRBJ2-5	few	TRBV10-2	.	TGCGCCAGCAGTGGGTGGGTCAGCGGGCCAAAAGAGACCCAGTACTTC	CASSGWVSGPKETQYF
TRBJ1-6	few	TRBV6-5	.	TGTGCCAGCAGTTACTCTATCAGCGAGGCTTCACCCCTCCACTTT	CASSYSISEASPLHF
TRBJ1-2	.	TRBV7-2	.	TGTGCCAGCTCCCGGTCGACTTCAAACTATGGCTACACCTTC	CASSRSTSNYGYTF
TRBJ1-5	.	TRBV18	TRBD1	TGTGCCAGCTCTCCGGACAGGGCTACTCAGCCCCAGCATTTT	CASSPDRATQPQHF
TRBJ2-5	many	TRBV18	.	TGTGCCAGCTCACCATCGGCCCAAGAGACCCAGTACTTC	CASSPSAQETQYF